This TCR beta chain was observed in a study of T cells after yellow fever vaccination. Findings of the study overall: Within FACS-sorted repertoires, abundant clonotypes contaminating from the bulk population could be present. The study found a weaker secondary response that peaked faster, day 5 versus 15.

This clonotype was observed a few times. Its antigen is not identified. TCR cDNA, made by 5'RACE template switching, carried an added universal primer site and UMIs. One entry per CDR3 protein results from TCRdb running MiXCR on the 5' RACE reads. The profile shows around 500,000 distinct CDR3 sequences, around a fifth of them singletons. CDR3 length: 14 residues. CDR1 MGHRA and CDR2 YSYEKL come from the germline V gene. V was clipped by 2 bases and J by 3 bases; unmatched bases: 4. The clonotype originates from a young man who received the YFV17D yellow fever vaccine. Sample: PBMCs, taken 21 days after the first yellow fever vaccination. This sequence joins TRBV4-1 and TRBJ2-7; 7 nucleotides align to TRBD2. The CDR3 nucleotides read TGCGCCAGCAGCCAAACTAGCGCCCACTACGAGCAGTACTTC. Protein sequence: CASSQTSAHYEQYF.